Sequencing of this TCR beta chain was carried out in a study of OX40 agonist ivuxolimab in advanced cancers. Here immunoSEQ multiplex PCR was the method, and the copy in TCRdb shows in-frame clones only, minus some. The data show under 70,000 clones, approximately 92% seen once. CDR1 and CDR2 (germline): LNHDA, SQIVND (reference sequence). V lost 9 bases to trimming and J lost 9 bases, with 15 bases between them. The CDR3 extends over 11 amino acids. This chain uses TRBV19 with TRBJ2-7; possibly TRBD1 or TRBD2 for D (5 bases each). The specimen was CD4+ or CD8+ T cells sorted from blood, collected in a trial of the OX40 agonist ivuxolimab. The clonotype comes from an adult with an advanced solid tumor such as melanoma, head and neck, liver or kidney cancer. The chain's CDR3 is CASGDPPRQYF. The CDR3 nucleotides read TGTGCCAGCGGGGACCCACCTCGGCAGTACTTC.